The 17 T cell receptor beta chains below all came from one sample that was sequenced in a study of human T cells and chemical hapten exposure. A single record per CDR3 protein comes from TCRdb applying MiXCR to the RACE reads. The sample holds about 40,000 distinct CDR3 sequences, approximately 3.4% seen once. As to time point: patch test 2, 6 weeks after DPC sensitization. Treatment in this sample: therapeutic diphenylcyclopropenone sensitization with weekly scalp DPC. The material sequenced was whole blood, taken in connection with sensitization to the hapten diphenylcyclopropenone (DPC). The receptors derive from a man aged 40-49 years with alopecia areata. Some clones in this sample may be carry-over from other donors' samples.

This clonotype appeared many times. CDR3: CASSYGGFKEQFF. CDR3 bases: TGTGCCAGCAGTTACGGAGGGTTCAAGGAGCAGTTCTTC. The genes are TRBV6-2 or TRBV6-3 and TRBJ2-1, with TRBD2 as a possible D gene (6 bases). Germline V gene sequence: CDR1 MNHEY, CDR2 SVGEGT. The CDR3 is made up of 13 amino acids. V lost 2 bases, J lost 10 bases, and 12 bases lay in between.

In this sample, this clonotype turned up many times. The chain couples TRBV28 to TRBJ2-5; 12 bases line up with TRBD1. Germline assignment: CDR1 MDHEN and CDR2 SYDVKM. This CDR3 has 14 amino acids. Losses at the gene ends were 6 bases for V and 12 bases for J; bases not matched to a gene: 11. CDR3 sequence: CASRIRDRGRPKYF. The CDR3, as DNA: TGTGCCAGCAGAATCCGGGACAGGGGGCGCCCCAAGTACTTC. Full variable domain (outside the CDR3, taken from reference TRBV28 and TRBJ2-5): DVKVTQSSRYLVKRTGEKVFLECVQDMDHENMFWYRQDPGLGLRLIYFSYDVKMKEKGDIPEGYSVSREKKERFSLILESASTNQTSMYLCASRIRDRGRPKYFGPGTRLLVL.

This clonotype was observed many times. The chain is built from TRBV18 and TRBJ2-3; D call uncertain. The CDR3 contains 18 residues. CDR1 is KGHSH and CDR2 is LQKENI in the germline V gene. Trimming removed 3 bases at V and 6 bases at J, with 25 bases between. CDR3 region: CASSPFGPSSKRTDTQYF. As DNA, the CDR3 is TGTGCCAGCTCACCTTTCGGGCCCTCCTCCAAAAGGACGGATACGCAGTATTTT.

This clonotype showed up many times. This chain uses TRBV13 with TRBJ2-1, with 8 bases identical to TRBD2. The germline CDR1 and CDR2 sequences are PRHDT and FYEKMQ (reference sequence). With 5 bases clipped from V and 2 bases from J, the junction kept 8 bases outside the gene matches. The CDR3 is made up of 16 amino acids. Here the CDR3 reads CASSRRAGVTYNEQFF. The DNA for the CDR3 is TGTGCCAGCAGCCGACGAGCGGGAGTAACCTACAATGAGCAGTTCTTC.

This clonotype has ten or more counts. This CDR3 reads CASSYPDLSVVDEKLFF. Here the CDR3 DNA reads TGTGCCAGCAGTTACCCGGACCTCTCCGTGGTTGATGAAAAACTGTTTTTT. This rearrangement joins TRBV6-6 to TRBJ1-4, with D unresolved. CDR1 and CDR2 (germline): MNHNY, SVGAGI (reference sequence). CDR3 size: 17 residues. V lost 2 bases and J 6 bases, leaving 19 bases between the germline ends.

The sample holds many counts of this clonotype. CDR3 coding DNA: TGTGCCACCAGCAGAGATCCCCGTGCCCGGGAGACCCAGTACTTC. Protein product: CATSRDPRARETQYF. This chain uses TRBV15 with TRBJ2-5, with D unclear. Trimming took off 0 bases at V and 5 bases at J, with 13 bases between the two ends. From germline, CDR1 is LNHNV and CDR2 YYDKDF (reference sequence). The CDR3 totals 15 residues.

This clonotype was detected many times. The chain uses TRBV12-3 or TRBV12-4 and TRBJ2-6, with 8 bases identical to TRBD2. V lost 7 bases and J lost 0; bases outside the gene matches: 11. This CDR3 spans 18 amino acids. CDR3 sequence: CASTSPYGRDSGANVLTF. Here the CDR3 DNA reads TGTGCCAGCACCTCTCCTTACGGGAGGGACTCTGGGGCCAACGTCCTGACTTTC.

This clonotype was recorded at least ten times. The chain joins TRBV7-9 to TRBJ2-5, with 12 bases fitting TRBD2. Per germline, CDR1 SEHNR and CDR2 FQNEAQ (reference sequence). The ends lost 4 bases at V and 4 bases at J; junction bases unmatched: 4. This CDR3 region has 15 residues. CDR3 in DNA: TGTGCCAGCAGCTCCCCGGGACTAGCGGGAGAGACCCAGTACTTC. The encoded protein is CASSSPGLAGETQYF.

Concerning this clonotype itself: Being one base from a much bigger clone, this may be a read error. CDR3 bases: TGTGCCAGCAGCCAAGACGAGGATACGCATTATTTT. Its translation: CASSQDEDTHYF. The chain is built from TRBV3-1 and TRBJ2-3; D call uncertain. Looked up from germline, CDR1 is LGHDT and CDR2 is YNNKEL (reference sequence). The CDR3 loop spans 12 amino acids.

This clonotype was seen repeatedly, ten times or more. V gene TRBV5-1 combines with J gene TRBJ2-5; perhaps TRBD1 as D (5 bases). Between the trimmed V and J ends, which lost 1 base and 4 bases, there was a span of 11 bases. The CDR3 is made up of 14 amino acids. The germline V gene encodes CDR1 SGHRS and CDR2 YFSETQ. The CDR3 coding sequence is TGCGCCAGCAGCTTGAATCAGGGATCAGAGACCCAGTACTTC. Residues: CASSLNQGSETQYF.

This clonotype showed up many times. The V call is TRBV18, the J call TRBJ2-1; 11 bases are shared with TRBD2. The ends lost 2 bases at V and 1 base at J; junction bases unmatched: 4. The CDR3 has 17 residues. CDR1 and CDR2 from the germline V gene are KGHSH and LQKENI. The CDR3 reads CASSPGTSGRSYNEQFF. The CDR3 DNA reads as TGTGCCAGCTCACCAGGGACTAGCGGTCGTTCCTACAATGAGCAGTTCTTC. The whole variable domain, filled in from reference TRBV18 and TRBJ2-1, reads NAGVMQNPRHLVRRRGQEARLRCSPMKGHSHVYWYRQLPEEGLKFMVYLQKENIIDESGMPKERFSAEFPKEGPSILRIQQVVRGDSAAYFCASSPGTSGRSYNEQFFGPGTRLTVL.

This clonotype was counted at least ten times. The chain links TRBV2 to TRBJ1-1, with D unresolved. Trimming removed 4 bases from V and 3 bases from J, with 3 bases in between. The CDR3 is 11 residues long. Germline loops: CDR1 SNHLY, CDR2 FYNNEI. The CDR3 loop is CASSVYTEAFF. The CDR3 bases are TGTGCCAGCAGTGTCTACACTGAAGCTTTCTTT.

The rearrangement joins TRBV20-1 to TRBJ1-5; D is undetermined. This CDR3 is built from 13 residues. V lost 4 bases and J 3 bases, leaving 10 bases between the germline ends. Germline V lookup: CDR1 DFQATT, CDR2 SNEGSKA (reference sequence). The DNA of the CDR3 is TGCAGTGCTACTTCGGCGTTCAATCAGCCCCAGCATTTT. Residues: CSATSAFNQPQHF.

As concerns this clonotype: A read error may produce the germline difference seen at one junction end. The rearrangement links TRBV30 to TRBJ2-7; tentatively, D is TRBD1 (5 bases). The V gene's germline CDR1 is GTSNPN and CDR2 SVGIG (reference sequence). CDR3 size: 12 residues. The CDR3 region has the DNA TGTGCCTGGACCACAGGAGCCTACGATCAGTACTTC. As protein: CAWTTGAYDQYF.

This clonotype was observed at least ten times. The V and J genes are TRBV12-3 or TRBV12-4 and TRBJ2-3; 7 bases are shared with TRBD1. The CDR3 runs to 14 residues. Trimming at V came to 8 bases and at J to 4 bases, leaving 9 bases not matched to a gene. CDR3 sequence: CASWDSFVSDTQYF. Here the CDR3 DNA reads TGTGCCAGCTGGGACAGTTTTGTCTCAGATACGCAGTATTTT.

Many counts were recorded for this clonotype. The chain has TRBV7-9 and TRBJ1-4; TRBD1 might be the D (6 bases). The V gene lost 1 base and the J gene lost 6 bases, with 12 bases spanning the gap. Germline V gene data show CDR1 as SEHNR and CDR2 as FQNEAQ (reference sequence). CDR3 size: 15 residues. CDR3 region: CASSLEAGGHEKLFF. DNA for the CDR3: TGTGCCAGCAGCTTAGAAGCGGGGGGCCATGAAAAACTGTTTTTT.

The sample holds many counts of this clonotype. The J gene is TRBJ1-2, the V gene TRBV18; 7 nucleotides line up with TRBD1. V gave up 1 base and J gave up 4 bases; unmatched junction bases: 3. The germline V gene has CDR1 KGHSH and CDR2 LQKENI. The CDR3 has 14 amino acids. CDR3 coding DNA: TGTGCCAGCTCACCACAGGGACAGAGCTATGGCTACACCTTC. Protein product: CASSPQGQSYGYTF.